This T cell receptor beta chain was observed in a study of T-cell memory formation after mild COVID-19. In the study overall: TCR clusters largely stayed donor specific. Regarding the study as a whole: Among CD4+ contracting clones, most were CM and EM, and CD8+ ones EMRA. Second-wave clones peaking on day 37 lacked confirmed SARS-CoV-2 specificity.

Per the germline V gene, CDR1 is SEHNR and CDR2 is FQNEAQ (reference sequence). This CDR3 contains 13 residues. The V end lost 5 bases, the J end lost 6 bases, and 12 bases lay between the germline ends. The TCR alpha and TCR beta cDNA libraries, bearing sample barcodes and UMIs, were generated by 5'RACE using constant-segment primers. TCRdb called the 5' RACE reads again in MiXCR, with one record for every CDR3 protein. The sample consists of 450,000 or so distinct CDR3 sequences, 20% of them appearing once. This clonotype was counted a few times. The antigen remains undetermined. The clonotype was recovered from an adult woman who had mild COVID-19 (a few samples of this study predate the infection). Cell type and time point are not known. The V and J genes are TRBV7-9 and TRBJ2-3; D remains ambiguous. Specimen: PBMCs or a T cell subset sorted from them (not recorded which). The DNA for the CDR3 is TGTGCCAGCAGCGACCTTATCCGGGATACGCAGTATTTT. It yields the protein CASSDLIRDTQYF.